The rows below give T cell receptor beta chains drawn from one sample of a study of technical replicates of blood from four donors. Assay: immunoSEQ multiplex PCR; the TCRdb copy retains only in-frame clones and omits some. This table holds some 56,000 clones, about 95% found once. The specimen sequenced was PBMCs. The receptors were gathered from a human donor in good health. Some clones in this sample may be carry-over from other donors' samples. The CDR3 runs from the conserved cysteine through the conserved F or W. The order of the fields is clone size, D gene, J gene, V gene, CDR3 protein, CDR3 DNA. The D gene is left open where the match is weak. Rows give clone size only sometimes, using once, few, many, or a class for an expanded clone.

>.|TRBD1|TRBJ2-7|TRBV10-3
CAISASTGTGDYEQYF
TGTGCCATCAGTGCGAGCACCGGGACAGGAGACTACGAGCAGTACTTC
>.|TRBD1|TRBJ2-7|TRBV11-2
CASSLDWTGSYEQYF
TGTGCCAGCAGCTTAGATTGGACAGGATCCTACGAGCAGTACTTC
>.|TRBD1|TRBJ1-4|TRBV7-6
CASSRGTVESGLFF
TGTGCCAGCAGCCGGGGGACAGTGGAATCAGGACTGTTTTTT
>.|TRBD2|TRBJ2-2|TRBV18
CASSLQTSGRSANTGELFF
TGTGCCAGCTCACTTCAGACTAGCGGGAGGAGTGCGAACACCGGGGAGCTGTTTTTT
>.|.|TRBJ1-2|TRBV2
CASSGLVTGGYTF
TGTGCCAGCAGTGGCCTTGTGACAGGTGGCTACACCTTC
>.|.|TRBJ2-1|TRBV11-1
CASSPRRGLRNEQFF
TGTGCCAGCAGCCCACGCAGGGGCCTAAGGAATGAGCAGTTCTTC
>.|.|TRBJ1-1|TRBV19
CASSIQANTEAFF
TGTGCCAGTAGTATCCAAGCGAACACTGAAGCTTTCTTT
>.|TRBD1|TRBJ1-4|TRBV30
CAWTLRDRVTTNEKLFF
TGTGCCTGGACCCTCCGGGACAGGGTAACCACTAATGAAAAACTGTTTTTT
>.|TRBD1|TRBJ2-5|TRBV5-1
CASRPYTGTGYQETQYF
TGCGCCAGCAGACCCTATACCGGGACAGGATACCAAGAGACCCAGTACTTC
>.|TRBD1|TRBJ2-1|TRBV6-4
CASSPLAGGRDEQFF
TGTGCCAGCAGTCCCCTGGCAGGGGGACGAGATGAGCAGTTCTTC
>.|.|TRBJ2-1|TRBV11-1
CASSLGRTSGEQFF
TGTGCCAGCAGCTTAGGTAGGACCAGCGGCGAGCAGTTCTTC
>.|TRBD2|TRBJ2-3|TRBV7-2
CASSLLGGGETQYF
TGTGCCAGCAGCCTCCTCGGGGGGGGTGAAACGCAGTATTTT
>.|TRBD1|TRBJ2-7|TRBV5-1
CASSFQQGAAEQYF
TGCGCCAGCAGCTTTCAACAGGGGGCCGCGGAGCAGTACTTC
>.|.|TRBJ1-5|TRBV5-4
CASSLGRNQPQHF
TGTGCCAGCAGCTTGGGCAGGAATCAGCCCCAGCATTTT
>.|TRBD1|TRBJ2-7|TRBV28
CASSRSDRAHEQYF
TGTGCCAGCAGTCGATCGGACAGGGCCCACGAGCAGTACTTC
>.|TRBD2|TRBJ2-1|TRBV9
CASSPTSGGYNEQFF
TGTGCCAGCAGCCCGACTAGCGGGGGGTACAATGAGCAGTTCTTC
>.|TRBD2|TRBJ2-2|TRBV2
CASIEGLLAGTGELFF
TGTGCCAGCATTGAGGGTCTACTAGCGGGGACCGGGGAGCTGTTTTTT
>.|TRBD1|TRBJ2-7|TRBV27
CASSFGQGAGEQYF
TGTGCCAGCAGTTTCGGACAGGGGGCTGGCGAGCAGTACTTC
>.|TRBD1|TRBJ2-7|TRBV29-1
CSARSGQGSYEQYF
TGCAGCGCCCGTTCCGGACAGGGTTCCTACGAGCAGTACTTC
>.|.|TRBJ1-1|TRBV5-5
CASSFSMNTEAFF
TGTGCCAGCAGCTTTTCCATGAACACTGAAGCTTTCTTT
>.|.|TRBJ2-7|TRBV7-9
CASSQTSGEQYF
TGTGCCAGCAGCCAGACGTCAGGTGAGCAGTACTTC
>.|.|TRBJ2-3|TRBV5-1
CASGVNGGGADTQYF
TGCGCCAGCGGCGTTAACGGAGGTGGCGCAGATACGCAGTATTTT
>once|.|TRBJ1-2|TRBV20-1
CSANHRFGYTF
TGCAGTGCTAACCACAGGTTTGGCTACACCTTC
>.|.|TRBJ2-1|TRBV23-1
CASSPRGEEQFF
TGCGCCAGCAGCCCCCGAGGCGAGGAGCAGTTCTTC
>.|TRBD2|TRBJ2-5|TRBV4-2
CASSPGLAGSETQYF
TGTGCCAGCAGCCCGGGACTAGCGGGGAGTGAGACCCAGTACTTC
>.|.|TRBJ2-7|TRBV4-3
CASSQGDRGTSYEQYF
TGCGCCAGCAGCCAAGGGGACCGGGGGACCTCCTACGAGCAGTACTTC
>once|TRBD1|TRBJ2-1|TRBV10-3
CAIRPGQSYNEQFF
TGTGCCATCAGGCCGGGACAGTCTTACAATGAGCAGTTCTTC
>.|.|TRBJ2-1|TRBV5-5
CASSSIGGPIDEQFF
TGTGCCAGCAGCTCAATCGGGGGGCCAATTGATGAGCAGTTCTTC
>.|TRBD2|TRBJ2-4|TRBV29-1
CSASLAENIQYF
TGCAGCGCGTCCCTAGCGGAAAACATTCAGTACTTC
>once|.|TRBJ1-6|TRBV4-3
CASSQDDNYNSPLHF
TGCGCCAGCAGCCAAGACGACAACTATAATTCACCCCTCCACTTT
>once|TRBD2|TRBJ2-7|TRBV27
CASSFASGTYEQYF
TGTGCCAGCAGTTTTGCTAGCGGGACCTACGAGCAGTACTTC
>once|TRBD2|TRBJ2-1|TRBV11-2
CASSRTSGNNEQFF
TGTGCCAGCAGCCGGACTAGCGGAAACAATGAGCAGTTCTTC
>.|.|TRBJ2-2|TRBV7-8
CASSSQGTRITGELFF
TGTGCCAGCAGCTCGCAAGGGACAAGAATCACCGGGGAGCTGTTTTTT
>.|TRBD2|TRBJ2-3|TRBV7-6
CASSSLLAADTQYF
TGTGCCAGCAGCTCCCTACTAGCGGCAGATACGCAGTATTTT
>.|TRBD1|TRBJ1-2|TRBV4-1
CASSQLQGDGYGYTF
TGCGCCAGCAGCCAATTACAGGGGGACGGCTATGGCTACACCTTC
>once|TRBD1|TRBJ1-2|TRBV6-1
CASSDSGGFVSGYTF
TGTGCCAGCAGTGATTCAGGGGGGTTTGTTTCGGGCTACACCTTC
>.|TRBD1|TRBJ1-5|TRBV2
CASSLRGAGGQPQHF
TGTGCCAGCAGCCTTAGGGGGGCAGGGGGACAGCCCCAGCATTTT
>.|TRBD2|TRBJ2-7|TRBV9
CASSVVRLAVGEQYF
TGTGCCAGCAGCGTAGTTCGTCTAGCGGTGGGCGAGCAGTACTTC
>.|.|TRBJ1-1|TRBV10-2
CASSEPQRVDTEAFF
TGCGCCAGCAGTGAGCCGCAACGGGTAGACACTGAAGCTTTCTTT
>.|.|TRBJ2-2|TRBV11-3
CASSPGQSRVSGELFF
TGTGCCAGCAGTCCCGGTCAGTCTCGGGTTAGCGGGGAGCTGTTTTTT
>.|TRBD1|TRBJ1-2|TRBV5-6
CASRPGTGVNYGYTF
TGTGCCAGCAGACCCGGGACAGGTGTTAACTATGGCTACACCTTC
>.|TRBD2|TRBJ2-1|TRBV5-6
CASSFLSSGSWYEQFF
TGTGCCAGCAGCTTTCTATCTAGCGGGAGTTGGTATGAGCAGTTCTTC
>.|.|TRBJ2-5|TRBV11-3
CASSRGGPEETQYF
TGTGCCAGCAGCCGAGGCGGGCCCGAAGAGACCCAGTACTTC
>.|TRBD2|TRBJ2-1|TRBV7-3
CASSASGGVRNTEQFF
TGTGCCAGCAGCGCCTCCGGGGGGGTCCGTAATACTGAGCAGTTCTTC
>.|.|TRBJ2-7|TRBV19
CASSIGLGSYEQYF
TGTGCCAGTAGTATTGGACTCGGCTCCTACGAGCAGTACTTC
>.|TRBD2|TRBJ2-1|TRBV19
CASSISGGSQFF
TGTGCCAGTAGTATAAGCGGGGGCTCCCAGTTCTTC
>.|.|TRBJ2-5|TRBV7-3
CASSLTGGGLRETQYF
TGTGCCAGCAGCTTAACGGGCGGAGGATTAAGGGAGACCCAGTACTTC
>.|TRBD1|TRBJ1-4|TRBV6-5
CASSDGTGANEKLFF
TGTGCCAGCAGCGATGGGACAGGGGCTAATGAAAAACTGTTTTTT